This section outlines one T cell receptor beta chain sequence together with its context. What it binds is unknown. This sample was taken from a study of cytomegalovirus exposure and HLA in healthy donors. The germline V and J ends were trimmed by 5 bases and 5 bases, with 15 bases remaining between them. This CDR3 comprises 14 residues. Germline-derived CDR1 and CDR2 are MNHEY and SMNVEV (reference sequence). Findings and limits, study-wide: Later analysis suggested most CMV-associated TCR beta chains were HLA-restricted. Later examination showed HLA-associated TCR beta chains had greater clonal expansion than equally common others.

PCR involved 60 Vbeta and 13 Jbeta primers. The table came from immunoSEQ multiplex PCR; TCRdb's copy has only in-frame clones and leaves some out. The table includes about 210,000 clones, about four fifths detected once. Source material: PBMCs. The J gene is TRBJ1-1, the V gene TRBV27; D may be TRBD1 (6 bases). This TCR was recovered from a middle-aged man in good health and CMV-seropositive. CDR3 residues: CASSRRQVGTEAFF. CDR3 sequence (DNA): TGTGCCAGCAGTAGACGACAGGTGGGGACTGAAGCTTTCTTT.